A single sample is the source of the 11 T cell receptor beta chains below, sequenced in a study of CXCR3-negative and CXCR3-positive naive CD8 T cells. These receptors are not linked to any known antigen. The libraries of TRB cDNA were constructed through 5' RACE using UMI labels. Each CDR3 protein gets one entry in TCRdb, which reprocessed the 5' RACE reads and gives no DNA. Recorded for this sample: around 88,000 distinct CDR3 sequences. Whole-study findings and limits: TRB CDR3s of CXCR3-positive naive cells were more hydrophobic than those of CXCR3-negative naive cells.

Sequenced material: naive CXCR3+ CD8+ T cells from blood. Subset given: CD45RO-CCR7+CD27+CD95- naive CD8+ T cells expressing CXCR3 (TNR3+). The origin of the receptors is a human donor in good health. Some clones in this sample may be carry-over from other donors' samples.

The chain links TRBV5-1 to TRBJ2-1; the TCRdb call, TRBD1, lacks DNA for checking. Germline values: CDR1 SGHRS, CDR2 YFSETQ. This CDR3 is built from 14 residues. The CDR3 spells CASSGPSIFNEQFF.

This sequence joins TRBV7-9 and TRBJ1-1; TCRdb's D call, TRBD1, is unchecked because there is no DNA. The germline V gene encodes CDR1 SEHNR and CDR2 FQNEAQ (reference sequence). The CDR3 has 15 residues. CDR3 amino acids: CASSYRGRDLDEAFF.

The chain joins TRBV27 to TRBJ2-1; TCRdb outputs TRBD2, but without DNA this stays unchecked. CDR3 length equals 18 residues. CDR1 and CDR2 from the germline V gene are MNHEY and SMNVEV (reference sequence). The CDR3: CASSPATSGGAPGNEQFF.

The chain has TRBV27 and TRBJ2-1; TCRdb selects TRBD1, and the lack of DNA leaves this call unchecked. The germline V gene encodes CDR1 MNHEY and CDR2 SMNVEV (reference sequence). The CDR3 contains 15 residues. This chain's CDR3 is CASSLGGAADNEQFF.

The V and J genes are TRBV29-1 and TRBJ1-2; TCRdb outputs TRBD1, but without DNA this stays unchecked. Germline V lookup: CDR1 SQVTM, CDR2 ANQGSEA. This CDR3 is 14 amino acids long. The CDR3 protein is CSVEGVAGVDGYTF.

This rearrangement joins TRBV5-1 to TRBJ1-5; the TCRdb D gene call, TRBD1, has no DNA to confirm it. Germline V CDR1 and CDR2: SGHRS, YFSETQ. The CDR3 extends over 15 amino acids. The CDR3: CASSLVDSSNQPQHF.

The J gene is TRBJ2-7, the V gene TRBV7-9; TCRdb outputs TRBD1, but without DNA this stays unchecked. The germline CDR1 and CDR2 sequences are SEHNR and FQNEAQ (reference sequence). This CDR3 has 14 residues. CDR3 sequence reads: CASSQTQGYYEQYF.

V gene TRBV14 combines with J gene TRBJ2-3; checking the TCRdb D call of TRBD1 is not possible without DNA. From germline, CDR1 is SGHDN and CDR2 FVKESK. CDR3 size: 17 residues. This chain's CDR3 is CASSQDLGVRATDTQYF.

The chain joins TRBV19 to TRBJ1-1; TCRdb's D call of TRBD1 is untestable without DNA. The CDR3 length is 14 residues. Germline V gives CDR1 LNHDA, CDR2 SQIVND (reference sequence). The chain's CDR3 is CASSIGTGDVRAFF.

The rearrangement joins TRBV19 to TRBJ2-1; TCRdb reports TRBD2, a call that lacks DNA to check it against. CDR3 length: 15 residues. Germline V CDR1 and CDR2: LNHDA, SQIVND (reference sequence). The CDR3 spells CATAPGTSGGDEQFF.

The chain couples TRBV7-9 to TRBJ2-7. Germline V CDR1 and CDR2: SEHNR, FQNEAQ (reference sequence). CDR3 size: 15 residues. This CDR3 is CASSHNLELTYEQYF. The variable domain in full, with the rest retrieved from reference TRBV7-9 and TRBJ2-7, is DTGVSQNPRHKITKRGQNVTFRCDPISEHNRLYWYRQTLGQGPEFLTYFQNEAQLEKSRLLSDRFSAERPKGSFSTLEIQRTEQGDSAMYLCASSHNLELTYEQYFGPGTRLTVT.